This TCR beta chain stems from a study of blood T cell repertoires in COVID-19. As for the study in general: The United States, Italy and Spain were the sources of the acute and convalescent COVID-19 samples.

Produced via immunoSEQ multiplex PCR; TCRdb's table is partial and in-frame only. The sample carries 350,000 to 550,000 clones, around 89% recorded once. Assignments of participants to cohorts depended upon their own reported clinical history. Symptom resolution, clearance, or two negative PCRs marked the recovered donors of Cohort 3. The V gene lost 0 bases and the J gene lost 5 bases, with 9 bases spanning the gap. The CDR3 contains 14 residues. From germline, CDR1 is SGHDT and CDR2 YYEEEE. The TCR originated in a man aged 25 to 40 who had recovered from COVID-19. Source material: PBMCs or T cells enriched from blood (not recorded which). The chain combines TRBV5-6 with TRBJ2-1; D is possibly TRBD2 (6 bases). The CDR3 DNA reads as TGTGCCAGCAGCTTGGCTAGCGTGAACAATGAGCAGTTCTTC. Residues: CASSLASVNNEQFF.